The clone carrying this T cell receptor beta chain has a handful of counts. This sample was included in a study of blood T cell repertoires in COVID-19. On the study more broadly: COVID-19 samples, acute and convalescent, were from the United States, Italy and Spain. T cells, B-cell-depleted T cells, or PBMCs provided the cDNA or gDNA that served as material.

As originally analysed: The assay estimated nucleated cells by amplifying reference gene primers. Profiling relied on immunoSEQ multiplex PCR, and the TCRdb table lists in-frame clones only, not all of them. V and J calls and clone size are as listed in that table; D and trimming were resolved from the DNA. Of about 140,000 clones listed, around 89% are singletons. Germline CDR1 is SEHNR and CDR2 is FQNEAQ (reference sequence). CDR3 size: 15 residues. The germline V and J ends were trimmed by 1 base and 2 bases, with 9 bases remaining between them. The sequence was obtained from a woman aged 80 or older with acute or convalescent COVID-19. The J gene is TRBJ1-5, the V gene TRBV7-9; D is unresolved. Sequenced material: peripheral blood. CDR3 amino acids: CASSLELAGNQPQHF. As DNA, the CDR3 is TGTGCCAGCAGCTTAGAATTGGCCGGCAATCAGCCCCAGCATTTT. The whole variable domain, remainder taken from reference TRBV7-9 and TRBJ1-5, is DTGVSQNPRHKITKRGQNVTFRCDPISEHNRLYWYRQTLGQGPEFLTYFQNEAQLEKSRLLSDRFSAERPKGSFSTLEIQRTEQGDSAMYLCASSLELAGNQPQHFGDGTRLSIL.